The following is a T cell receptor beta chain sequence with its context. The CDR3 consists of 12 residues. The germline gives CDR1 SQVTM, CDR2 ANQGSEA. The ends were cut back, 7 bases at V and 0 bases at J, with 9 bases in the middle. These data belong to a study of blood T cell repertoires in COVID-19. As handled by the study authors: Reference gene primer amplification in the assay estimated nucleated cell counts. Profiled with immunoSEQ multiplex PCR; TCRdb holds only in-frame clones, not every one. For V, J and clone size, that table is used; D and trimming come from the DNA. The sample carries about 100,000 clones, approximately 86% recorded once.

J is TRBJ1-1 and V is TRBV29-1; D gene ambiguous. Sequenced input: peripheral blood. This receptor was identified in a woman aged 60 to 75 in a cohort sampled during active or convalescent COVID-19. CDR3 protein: CSALTVNTEAFF. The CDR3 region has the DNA TGCAGCGCCCTAACAGTGAACACTGAAGCTTTCTTT. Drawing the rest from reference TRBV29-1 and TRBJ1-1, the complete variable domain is SAVISQKPSRDICQRGTSLTIQCQVDSQVTMMFWYRQQPGQSLTLIATANQGSEATYESGFVIDKFPISRPNLTFSTLTVSNMSPEDSSIYLCSALTVNTEAFFGQGTRLTVV.